This T cell receptor (beta chain) was retrieved from a study of cytomegalovirus exposure and HLA in healthy donors. This clone was recorded a few times. Germline CDR1 LGHNA, CDR2 YNFKEQ. After removal of 0 bases from V and 3 bases from J, the junction contained 7 bases not matched to a gene. CDR3 length: 16 residues. The PCR had 60 Vbeta and 13 Jbeta primers. Sequenced by immunoSEQ multiplex PCR; TCRdb stores in-frame clones only, minus some. The sample carries roughly 130,000 clones, roughly four fifths recorded once. The rearrangement links TRBV4-2 to TRBJ2-7; 8 bases line up with TRBD1. The sequence derives from a girl aged 2-15 years in good health and CMV-seronegative. Material: PBMCs. The CDR3 is CASSQDPQGAFYEQYF. The CDR3 DNA follows: TGTGCCAGCAGCCAAGATCCCCAGGGGGCCTTCTACGAGCAGTACTTC.